The 15 T cell receptor beta chains presented below share a single source sample, sequenced in a study of OX40 agonist ivuxolimab in advanced cancers. The data were produced by immunoSEQ multiplex PCR, yet TCRdb's version contains in-frame clones alone and is incomplete. The sample has 70,000 to 75,000 clones, approximately 80% seen once. The sequences come from CD4+ or CD8+ T cells sorted from blood, collected in a trial of the OX40 agonist ivuxolimab. All receptors come from an adult with an advanced solid tumor such as melanoma, head and neck, liver or kidney cancer.

CDR3 region: CASSHFRDRGQGDTQYF. The CDR3 DNA sequence: TGCGCCAGCAGCCATTTCCGGGACAGGGGGCAGGGAGATACGCAGTATTTT. The V and J genes are TRBV4-3 and TRBJ2-3; 12 bases match TRBD1. The V gene's germline CDR1 is LGHNA and CDR2 YSLEER. This CDR3 contains 17 residues. Trimming removed 3 bases from V and 5 bases from J; junction bases left unmatched: 9.

This clone was observed a few times. The J gene is TRBJ1-5, the V gene TRBV7-2; weak D call: TRBD1 (5 bases). The CDR3 consists of 15 residues. With 6 bases removed from V and 2 bases from J, the gap between germline ends came to 14 bases. CDR1 and CDR2 from the germline V gene are SGHTA and FQGNSA. The CDR3 spells CASSLSGFGNQPQHF. CDR3 in DNA: TGTGCCAGCAGTCTGTCAGGGTTCGGCAATCAGCCCCAGCATTTT.

The table lists this clone with a few counts. The chain employs TRBV4-1 and TRBJ1-2; D not resolved. This CDR3 region has 14 residues. The V end lost 0 bases, the J end lost 7 bases, and 12 bases lay between the germline ends. Germline loops: CDR1 MGHRA, CDR2 YSYEKL. In nucleotides, the CDR3 is TGCGCCAGCAGCCAAGATTACGGGGTACGTGGCTACACCTTC. Translating it yields CASSQDYGVRGYTF.

The genes are TRBV19 and TRBJ1-1; D remains unclear. Germline V lookup: CDR1 LNHDA, CDR2 SQIVND (reference sequence). V gave up 7 bases and J gave up 0 bases, with 9 bases separating them. This CDR3 spans 13 amino acids. The CDR3 nucleotides read TGTGCCAGTACAGAGCAGTTGAACACTGAAGCTTTCTTT. Its protein is CASTEQLNTEAFF.

V gene TRBV5-1 combines with J gene TRBJ1-2, with a possible D match to TRBD1 (6 bases). The CDR3 is made up of 13 amino acids. Germline V gene lookup returns CDR1 SGHRS and CDR2 YFSETQ. Trimming cost V 4 bases and J 3 bases, with 10 bases left between them. The DNA of the CDR3 is TGCGCCAGCAGCCAGGACAGCTACTATGGCTACACCTTC. It is translated as CASSQDSYYGYTF.

DNA of the CDR3: TGTGCCAGCAGTTCGGACAGGGAAACTGAAGCTTTCTTT. This gives the protein CASSSDRETEAFF. This rearrangement joins TRBV2 to TRBJ1-1, with 8 bases aligning to TRBD1. The CDR3 consists of 13 residues. Germline values: CDR1 SNHLY, CDR2 FYNNEI. J gave up 5 bases and V 5 bases, and 4 bases lay outside the gene matches.

The chain employs TRBV19 and TRBJ1-5; D gene ambiguous. V was shortened by 4 bases and J by 1 base, with 8 bases between the two germline ends. This CDR3 has 14 amino acids. CDR1 and CDR2 from the germline V gene are LNHDA and SQIVND (reference sequence). This chain's CDR3 is CASSTYMSNQPQHF. The DNA for the CDR3 is TGTGCCAGTAGTACCTACATGAGCAATCAGCCCCAGCATTTT.

The gene calls are TRBV21-1 and TRBJ1-2. TRBV21-1 is a known pseudogene. The CDR3 sequence is 18 residues long. CDR3 sequence reads: CASSKDNKGRDSNYGYTF. Written as DNA, the CDR3 is TGTGCCAGCAGCAAAGACAACAAGGGACGGGATTCTAACTATGGCTACACCTTC.

The chain links TRBV7-2 to TRBJ1-1; D is uncertain. Per germline, CDR1 SGHTA and CDR2 FQGNSA. The CDR3 sequence is 11 residues long. V lost 11 bases and J lost 7, with 14 bases in between. The CDR3 loop reads CAAKISVEAFF. The CDR3 DNA reads TGTGCCGCCAAGATCTCGGTTGAAGCTTTCTTT.

The sample holds a few counts of this clone. The chain couples TRBV10-3 to TRBJ1-2, with D possibly being TRBD1 (6 bases). Germline CDR1 ENHRY, CDR2 SYGVKD. With 4 bases removed from V and 6 bases from J, the gap between germline ends came to 12 bases. CDR3 length equals 13 residues. CDR3 bases: TGTGCCATCAGTGGGGACATTAGGAATGGCTACACCTTC. Its translation: CAISGDIRNGYTF.

The V and J genes are TRBV29-1 and TRBJ2-5, with D unresolved. This CDR3 is built from 12 residues. V dropped 4 bases and J dropped 7 bases, with 13 bases sitting between them. Per the germline V gene, CDR1 is SQVTM and CDR2 is ANQGSEA. Here the CDR3 DNA reads TGCAGCGTTGTTCGCGGACCCGGGACCCAGTACTTC. Translating gives CSVVRGPGTQYF.

This clone was seen just once. The chain uses TRBV5-8 and TRBJ2-5; 10 bases match TRBD2. With V trimmed by 1 base and J by 9 bases, 15 bases remained unmatched. The CDR3 has 17 residues. Germline V gene sequence: CDR1 SGHTS, CDR2 YDEGEE. The CDR3 DNA reads as TGTGCCAGCAGCTTGTTCTCCAGCGGGGGGGGACGCGCGGCCCAGTACTTC. Translated: CASSLFSSGGGRAAQYF.

The chain employs TRBV7-9 and TRBJ2-7; 8 bases fit TRBD1. This CDR3 is 14 amino acids long. The germline V gene encodes CDR1 SEHNR and CDR2 FQNEAQ (reference sequence). V lost 7 bases to trimming and J lost 7 bases; unmatched junction nucleotides: 12. Written as DNA, the CDR3 is TGTGCCAGCACTGAAGGACAGGGTTTACGAGAGCAGTACTTC. Translated: CASTEGQGLREQYF.

The rearrangement uses TRBV5-1 and TRBJ2-2; 7 bases line up with TRBD1. V trimming: 5 bases; J trimming: 4 bases; junction bases outside the gene matches: 5. The germline CDR1 and CDR2 sequences are SGHRS and YFSETQ. The CDR3 sequence is 14 residues long. The DNA for the CDR3 is TGCGCCAGCAGACTCGGGACAGTCACCGGGGAGCTGTTTTTT. Its translation is CASRLGTVTGELFF.

CDR3 nucleotides: TGTGCCAGCAGCGCGGGGGCCAGCTCCTACAATGAGCAGTTCTTC. Translation: CASSAGASSYNEQFF. V gene TRBV6-1 combines with J gene TRBJ2-1; possibly TRBD2 for D (7 bases). CDR1 MNHNS and CDR2 SASEGT come from the germline V gene. V was clipped by 6 bases and J by 0 bases, with 12 bases between them. This CDR3 contains 15 residues.